Described below is a single T cell receptor (beta chain) sequence and its context. There are many counts of this clonotype. It has no known antigen specificity. Base qualities are not provided; no much larger clone lies one nucleotide away. The junction carries 6 bases between V and J, which are trimmed by 1 base and 6 bases respectively. CDR3 length: 12 amino acids, cysteine to phenylalanine. Of all the DNA, just the CDR3 is kept, 36 bases in frame from base 1. For CDR1 and CDR2, the germline V gene (reference sequence) lists DFQATT and SNEGSKA. This entry comes from a study of Graves' ophthalmopathy and Graves' hyperthyroidism (dated by TCRdb to between 2018 and 2020). Regarding the research as a whole: Hyperthyroidism was considered stable if no progression to ophthalmopathy occurred within 18 months of follow-up. In total, around 140 blood samples were TCR-sequenced: fewer than 50 ophthalmopathy, some 75 hyperthyroidism and about 17 hyperthyroidism-to-ophthalmopathy patients. In five to seven hyperthyroidism patients, T-cell repertoires of thyroid tissue and blood were compared. To explore V-J signatures distinguishing ophthalmopathy from hyperthyroidism, a discovery set of some 100 patients (43 ophthalmopathy, some 55 stable hyperthyroidism) was enrolled. To tell Graves' ophthalmopathy apart from Graves' hyperthyroidism, and to predict which patients would progress to ophthalmopathy, the study relied on TCR beta repertoire signatures. An independent validation cohort was composed of 18 hyperthyroidism patients and 15 to 17 patients who later progressed from hyperthyroidism to ophthalmopathy. Once sampling was done, hyperthyroidism patients were given methimazole at a starting dose of 30 mg daily, while ophthalmopathy patients were given high-dose intravenous methylprednisolone. General study outcomes and caveats: In validation, the model predicted ophthalmopathy progression with roughly 68% sensitivity and about 73% specificity; roughly eleven predicted patients were CT-confirmed with GO in a median of about 7.1 months. Most expanded thyroid clonotypes with a frequency above 0.001 also appeared in blood, which suggests that blood repertoires may reflect the immune response in the thyroid. The 13-signature model separated ophthalmopathy from stable hyperthyroidism with approximately 85% sensitivity and roughly 84% specificity in cross-validation, and 80%/75% in the test set. No statistical method was used to set the sample size in advance, and the investigators knew which group each participant was assigned to.

Hyperthyroidism patients were newly diagnosed, were aged 18 to 65 years, and had a disease duration under 2 months. Patients with other autoimmune diseases, uncontrolled infections, pregnancy or lactation were excluded. Clinical symptoms, serum thyroxine, TRAb, thyroid ultrasound and orbital computed tomography were used for diagnosis. Trizol reagent was used to extract the total RNA, and its quality was then checked on an Agilent 2100 Bioanalyzer. For repertoire sequencing, TCR beta CDR3 regions were amplified from RNA transcripts. HTBI primers and the Qiagen OneStep RT-PCR kit were used in a first-round RT-PCR, which was followed by a second-round multiplex PCR, size selection and purification. Sequencing of the libraries was carried out on an Illumina HiSeq2000 in paired-end mode with 100 bp reads. Turning to the authors' computational methods: SOAPnuke was used for read processing, and reads with adapters, uncalled bases, a mean Phred below 15, or no exact constant-primer or identifier match were discarded. COPE v1.2.5 was used to merge the high-quality paired reads. Unique nucleotide sequences were defined as clonotypes and aligned to IMGT TRB V, D and J references using MiTCR v1.1. Only V-J combinations with frequency above 0.0001 were analysed, covering about 99% of repertoires. A TCR clonal expansion and chaos score per V-J combination was defined as the ratio of F50 clonal expansion to chaos observed in the TCRdist matrix. Welch's t-statistics and random forest were used to narrow the features down to approximately twelve V-J combinations, which were then fed into a naive Bayes classifier. The Morisita-Horn index was used to measure how similar the thyroid and blood repertoires were. Starting from the raw public reads, TCRdb applied fastp trimming at Q25, assembled clones with MiXCR and retained in-frame beta chains. Rows merge per CDR3 protein into single entries with the most common DNA and genes. TCRdb's processing, not the study's, gives the V and J calls here. Counted in this sample were around 1.1 million distinct CDR3 sequences; about 36% of them appeared once. Roughly 11% of the sample is taken by the ten largest.

The sequence links TRBV20-1 to TRBJ2-2; TRBD1 could be the D gene, as 5 bases match. The source of this sequence is an adult man with Graves' hyperthyroidism. Specimen: peripheral blood or thyroid tissue (not recorded which). CDR3 loop: CSARAGPGELFF. The DNA is TGCAGTGCTAGAGCAGGGCCCGGGGAGCTGTTTTTT.